This T cell receptor (beta chain) was obtained from a study of Graves' ophthalmopathy and Graves' hyperthyroidism. For repertoire sequencing, the TCR beta CDR3 regions were amplified from RNA transcripts. A first-round RT-PCR used HTBI primers, followed by a second-round multiplex PCR. TCRdb recomputed calls from the multiplex PCR reads with MiXCR, one row per CDR3 protein. This repertoire shows more than 300,000 distinct CDR3 sequences, roughly 14% found once; its top ten account for 5.5% to 8%. This receptor was identified in a woman between 18 and 30 years old with stable Graves' hyperthyroidism. Sequencing input: peripheral blood.

In DNA form, the CDR3 reads TGTGCCAGCAGCGTCACAGGGGCGAGGGCTGAAGCTTTCTTT. Its translation: CASSVTGARAEAFF. The chain employs TRBV9 and TRBJ1-1; 7 nucleotides match TRBD1. The junction had 7 bases not matched to a gene; V was cut back by 2 bases and J by 6 bases. The CDR3 loop spans 14 amino acids. Germline lookup yields CDR1 SGDLS and CDR2 YYNGEE.